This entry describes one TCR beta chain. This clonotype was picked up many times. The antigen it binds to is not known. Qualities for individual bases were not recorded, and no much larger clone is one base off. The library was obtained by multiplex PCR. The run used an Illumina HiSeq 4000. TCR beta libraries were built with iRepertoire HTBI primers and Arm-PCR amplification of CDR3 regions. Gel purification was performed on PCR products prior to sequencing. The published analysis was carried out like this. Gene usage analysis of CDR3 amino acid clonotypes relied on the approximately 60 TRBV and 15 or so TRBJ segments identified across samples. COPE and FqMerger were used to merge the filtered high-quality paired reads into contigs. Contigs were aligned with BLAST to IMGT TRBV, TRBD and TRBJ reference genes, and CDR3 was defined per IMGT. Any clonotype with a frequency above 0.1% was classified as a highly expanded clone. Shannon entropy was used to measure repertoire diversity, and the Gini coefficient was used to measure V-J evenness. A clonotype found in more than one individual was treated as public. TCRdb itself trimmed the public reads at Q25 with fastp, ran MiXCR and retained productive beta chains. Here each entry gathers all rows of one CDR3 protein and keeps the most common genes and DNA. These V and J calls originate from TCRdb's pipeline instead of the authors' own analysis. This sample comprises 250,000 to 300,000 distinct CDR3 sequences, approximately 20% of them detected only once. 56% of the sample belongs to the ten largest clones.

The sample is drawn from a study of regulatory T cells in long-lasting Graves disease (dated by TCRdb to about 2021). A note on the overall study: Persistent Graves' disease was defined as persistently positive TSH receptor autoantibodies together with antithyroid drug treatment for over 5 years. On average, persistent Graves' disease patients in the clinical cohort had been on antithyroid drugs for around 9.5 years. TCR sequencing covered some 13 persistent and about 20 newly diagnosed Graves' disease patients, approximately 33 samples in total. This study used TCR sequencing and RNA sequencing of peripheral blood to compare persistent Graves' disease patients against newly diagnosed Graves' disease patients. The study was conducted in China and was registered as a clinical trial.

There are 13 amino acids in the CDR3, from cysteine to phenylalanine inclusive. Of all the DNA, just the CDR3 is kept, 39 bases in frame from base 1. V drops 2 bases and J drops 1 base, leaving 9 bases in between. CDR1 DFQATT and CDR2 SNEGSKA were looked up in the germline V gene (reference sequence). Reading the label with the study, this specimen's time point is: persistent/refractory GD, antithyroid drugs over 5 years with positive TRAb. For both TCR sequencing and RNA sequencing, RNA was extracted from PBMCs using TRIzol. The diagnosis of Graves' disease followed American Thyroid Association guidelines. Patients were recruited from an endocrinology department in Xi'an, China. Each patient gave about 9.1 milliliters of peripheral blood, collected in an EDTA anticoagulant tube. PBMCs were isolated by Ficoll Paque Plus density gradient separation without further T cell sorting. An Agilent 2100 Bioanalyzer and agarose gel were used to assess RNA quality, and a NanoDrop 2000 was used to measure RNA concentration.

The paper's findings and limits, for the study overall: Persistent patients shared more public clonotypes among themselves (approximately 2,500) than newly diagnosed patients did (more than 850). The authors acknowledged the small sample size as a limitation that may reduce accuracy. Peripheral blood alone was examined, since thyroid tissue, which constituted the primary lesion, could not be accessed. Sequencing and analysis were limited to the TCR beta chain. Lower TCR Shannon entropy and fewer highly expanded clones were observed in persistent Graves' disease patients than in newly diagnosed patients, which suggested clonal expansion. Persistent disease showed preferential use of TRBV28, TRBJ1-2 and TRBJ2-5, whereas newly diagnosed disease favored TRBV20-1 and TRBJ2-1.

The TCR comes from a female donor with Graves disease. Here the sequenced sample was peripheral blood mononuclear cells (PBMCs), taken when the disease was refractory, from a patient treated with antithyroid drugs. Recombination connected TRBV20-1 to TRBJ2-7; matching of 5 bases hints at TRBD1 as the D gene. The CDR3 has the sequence CSARSRQSYEQYF. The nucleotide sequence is TGCAGTGCTAGAAGTAGACAGTCCTACGAGCAGTACTTC.